The rows below give T cell receptor beta chains drawn from one sample of a study of T cells in Graves' hyperthyroidism and ophthalmopathy. MiXCR was run by TCRdb on the multiplex PCR reads, yielding one entry per CDR3 protein. The sample lists hundreds of thousands of distinct CDR3 sequences, just over 45% occurring once. The specimen sequenced was peripheral blood or thyroid tissue (not recorded which). These receptors came from a woman aged 18 to 35 with Graves' hyperthyroidism. Both conserved end residues are part of each CDR3. Each record gives: J gene, V gene, clone size, D gene, CDR3 DNA, CDR3 protein. D genes are given only for firm matches. The size of a clone is reported for some rows only, either as once, few or many, or as a class for expanded clones.

>TRBJ1-2|TRBV11-1|few|.
TGTGCCAGCAGCTTAGCCAGCGGAAGGGGAGGTGGCTACACCTTC
CASSLASGRGGGYTF
>TRBJ2-7|TRBV29-1|many|.
TGCAGCGTTGTATCCAGCTACGAGCAGTACTTC
CSVVSSYEQYF
>TRBJ2-7|TRBV29-1|many|.
TGCAGCGTTGAAGTTGGCGAGCAGTACTTC
CSVEVGEQYF
>TRBJ2-2|TRBV25-1|.|.
TGTGCCAGCAGACTTCCCGGCGGGGGCTCGGTCACCGGGGAGCTGTTTTTT
CASRLPGGGSVTGELFF
>TRBJ1-2|TRBV7-9|.|TRBD1
TGTGCCAGCAGACCTACAGGGGCATTCAACTATGGCTACACCTTC
CASRPTGAFNYGYTF
>TRBJ2-7|TRBV15|many|TRBD2
TGTGCCACCAGCGATCGGACTAGCGCCTACGAGCAGTACTTC
CATSDRTSAYEQYF
>TRBJ1-1|TRBV14|many|.
TGTGCCAGCAGCCAAGAATACCGTGAAGCTTTCTTT
CASSQEYREAFF
>TRBJ2-5|TRBV25-1|.|TRBD2
TGTGCCAGCAGTCTAGCGGTAGACGACGAGACCCAGTACTTC
CASSLAVDDETQYF
>TRBJ2-6|TRBV9|.|.
TGTGCCAGCAGCGTAGGTGGCCGATCTGGGGCCAACGTCCTGACTTTC
CASSVGGRSGANVLTF
>TRBJ2-7|TRBV29-1|.|.
TGCAGCGCACTGGAGGGCTACGAGCAGTACTTC
CSALEGYEQYF
>TRBJ1-1|TRBV7-6|many|.
TGTGCCAGCAGCCTATACCGAGAAGCTTTCTTT
CASSLYREAFF
>TRBJ2-5|TRBV2|many|TRBD1
TGTGCCAGCAGTCAAGACAGGGTTCAAGAGACCCAGTACTTC
CASSQDRVQETQYF
>TRBJ1-5|TRBV15|.|.
TGTGCCACCAGCAGAGCTCTAACAACTCGCAATCAGCCCCAGCATTTT
CATSRALTTRNQPQHF
>TRBJ2-7|TRBV7-3|.|TRBD2
TGTGCCAGCAGCTTAGAGGGGACTAGCAGATACGAGCAGTACTTC
CASSLEGTSRYEQYF
>TRBJ2-2|TRBV11-1|few|TRBD2
TGTGCCAGCAGAACCACTAGCGACACCGGGGAGCTGTTTTTT
CASRTTSDTGELFF
>TRBJ1-2|TRBV7-9|many|.
TGTGCCAGCAGCCCGGACGGGCCTAACTATGGCTACACCTTC
CASSPDGPNYGYTF
>TRBJ2-5|TRBV6-6|.|.
TGTGCCAGCGCGGTTCTAGTCCAAGAGACCCAGTACTTC
CASAVLVQETQYF
>TRBJ2-7|TRBV29-1|.|.
TGCAGCTCGGGACGGCTCTTTCACGAGCAGTACTTC
CSSGRLFHEQYF
>TRBJ1-4|TRBV7-9|.|TRBD1
TGTGCCAGCACCCGTGGGCCGACAGGGATTAGTGAAAAACTGTTTTTT
CASTRGPTGISEKLFF
>TRBJ2-6|TRBV15|.|.
TGTGCCACCAGCAGAAAAGTAGGGAGTTCTGGGGCCAACGTCCTGACTTTC
CATSRKVGSSGANVLTF
>TRBJ1-2|TRBV7-9|many|.
TGTGCCACCAACTCGGAGGGTTATGGCTACACCTTC
CATNSEGYGYTF
>TRBJ1-2|TRBV29-1|.|.
TGCAGCGTTGAAGATCTATTTTCACAGGTTGCGGGATACGGCTACACCTTC
CSVEDLFSQVAGYGYTF
>TRBJ2-7|TRBV7-2|.|.
TGTGCCAGCAGCGGCGACTTAAGGACGGCAGACTACGAGCAGTACTTC
CASSGDLRTADYEQYF
>TRBJ2-7|TRBV20-1|few|.
TGCAGTGCCGCGCCCGGCGTGACCTACGAGCAGTACTTC
CSAAPGVTYEQYF
>TRBJ2-2|TRBV6-5|.|TRBD2
TGTGCCAGCAGTACTAGCGGGAAGGTGGACACCGGGGAGCTGTTTTTT
CASSTSGKVDTGELFF
>TRBJ1-6|TRBV10-3|.|.
TGTGCCATCAGTGAGTCGGGATCTCCGGGGTACTTT
CAISESGSPGYF
>TRBJ2-5|TRBV6-5|.|TRBD2
TGTGCCAGCAGATACTCTGGAGGGGAAGGACTAGTCCAAGAGACCCAGTACTTC
CASRYSGGEGLVQETQYF
>TRBJ1-6|TRBV10-3|once|TRBD1
TGTGCCATCAGTGAGTCCGCAGGGGGATCTTCACCCCTCCACTTT
CAISESAGGSSPLHF
>TRBJ2-7|TRBV11-2|once|.
TGTGCCAGCAGTTTCTTTGCGCGGGCCGAGCAGTACTTC
CASSFFARAEQYF
>TRBJ2-7|TRBV29-1|many|TRBD2
TGCAGCGTTGAAGCCCGGCTCGGGGAGGGGCAGTACTTC
CSVEARLGEGQYF
>TRBJ2-7|TRBV15|many|TRBD2
TGTGCCACCAGCAGCCTAGCGGGAATCCACGAGCAGTACTTC
CATSSLAGIHEQYF
>TRBJ2-7|TRBV7-9|few|TRBD1
TGTGCCAGCAGCCCCTGGGACAGAGGCTACGAGCAGTACTTC
CASSPWDRGYEQYF
>TRBJ2-6|TRBV10-3|many|TRBD1
TGTGCCATCAGGGACAGGGGAGGAACTGGGGCCAACGTCCTGACTTTC
CAIRDRGGTGANVLTF
>TRBJ2-2|TRBV7-3|.|TRBD2
TGTGCCAGCAGCCAAGAAGCAGCGGGGCCTAACACCGGGGAGCTGTTTTTT
CASSQEAAGPNTGELFF
>TRBJ2-7|TRBV9|many|.
TGTGCCAGCAGCGTAGGCGCCACCTACGAGCAGTACTTC
CASSVGATYEQYF
>TRBJ2-5|TRBV12-1|.|.
TGTGCCAGCAGCTTTTACGGGAGTCTGACCCAGTACTTC
CASSFYGSLTQYF
>TRBJ1-1|TRBV29-1|.|.
TGCAGCACCTTTAGGGGGACGGCACCCACTGAAGCTTTCTTT
CSTFRGTAPTEAFF
>TRBJ2-7|TRBV7-3|few|.
TGTGCCAGCAGCCCGACGAGGGGCCACGAGCAGTACTTC
CASSPTRGHEQYF
>TRBJ2-7|TRBV7-2|.|TRBD2
TGTGCCAGCAGCCTGATCGGGGGGGTCTACGAGCAGTACTTC
CASSLIGGVYEQYF
>TRBJ2-5|TRBV29-1|many|.
TGCAGCGTAGCGCCTAGCAGATGGGAGACCCAGTACTTC
CSVAPSRWETQYF